This T cell receptor beta chain was observed in a study of CD8 T cells in Susac syndrome. Sequencing of TCR beta covered CD8+ and CD4+ T cells obtained from blood. Findings of the study overall: The study conceded that relatively few individuals underwent its TCR sequencing and HLA analysis.

To note about this clonotype: The target antigen is unknown.

cDNA came from about 0.5 to 1 ug RNA primed by random hexamers. One entry per CDR3 protein results from TCRdb running MiXCR on the immunoSEQ multiplex PCR reads. The table includes around 200,000 distinct CDR3 sequences, roughly 96% detected once. The CDR3 spans 11 residues. Germline CDR1 SNHLY, CDR2 FYNNEI. V lost 10 bases, J lost 5 bases, and 11 bases lay in between. Specimen: CD4+ T cells from PBMCs. The chain joins TRBV2 to TRBJ1-2; the D is unclear. This receptor was taken from a human donor in good health. DNA for the CDR3: TGTGCCACCACACCCGAGTATGGCTACACCTTC. Amino acids: CATTPEYGYTF.